These 12 T cell receptor beta chains were all obtained from the same sample, sequenced in a study of CD8 T cells in ankylosing spondylitis. TCRdb re-called the 5' RACE reads with MiXCR, one entry per CDR3 protein. The data contain roughly 150,000 distinct CDR3 sequences, 25% to 35% of them seen just once; the ten biggest clones take up around 6.2%. Material: synovial fluid, either unsorted or a sorted T cell fraction (not recorded which). The receptors shown here come from a male donor with ankylosing spondylitis.

The chain joins TRBV4-1 to TRBJ1-6, with D possibly being TRBD1 (6 bases). The CDR3 runs 16 residues. Trimming shortened V by 3 bases and J by 7 bases, and 16 bases separated the two germline ends. From germline, CDR1 is MGHRA and CDR2 YSYEKL. The CDR3, as DNA: TGCGCCAGCAGCCAGGAGGTCCCGAGGGGGAATTCACCCCTCCACTTT. It is translated as CASSQEVPRGNSPLHF.

J is TRBJ2-7 and V is TRBV9; D remains unclear. V gave up 1 base and J gave up 8 bases, with 10 bases separating them. The CDR3 contains 12 residues. Germline V gene lookup returns CDR1 SGDLS and CDR2 YYNGEE. Here the CDR3 reads CASSVSLGKQYF. The CDR3 DNA sequence: TGTGCCAGCAGCGTAAGTCTTGGGAAGCAGTACTTC.

This clonotype was recorded at least ten times. The V call is TRBV7-8, the J call TRBJ1-1, with TRBD1 identical over 7 bases. Germline V gene sequence: CDR1 SGHVS, CDR2 FQNEAQ. V lost 4 bases to trimming and J lost 3 bases; unmatched junction nucleotides: 5. CDR3 length: 14 residues. CDR3 in DNA: TGTGCCAGCAGCTGGGACAGCGGGTACACTGAAGCTTTCTTT. It encodes CASSWDSGYTEAFF.

The rearrangement links TRBV11-2 to TRBJ1-4, with D hard to call. V was shortened by 5 bases and J by 7 bases, with 11 bases between the two germline ends. The CDR3 consists of 13 residues. Germline V gene data show CDR1 as SGHAT and CDR2 as FQNNGV. The CDR3 loop is CASSLRTGEKLFF. DNA of the CDR3: TGTGCCAGCAGCCTGCGGACGGGTGAAAAACTGTTTTTT. Based on the CDR3 plus reference TRBV11-2 and TRBJ1-4, the full variable domain is EAGVAQSPRYKIIEKRQSVAFWCNPISGHATLYWYQQILGQGPKLLIQFQNNGVVDDSQLPKDRFSAERLKGVDSTLKIQPAKLEDSAVYLCASSLRTGEKLFFGSGTQLSVL.

This clonotype came up once. J is TRBJ2-1 and V is TRBV30, with 7 bases matching TRBD2. This CDR3 is 15 amino acids long. Trimming removed 0 bases from V and 7 bases from J; junction bases left unmatched: 9. Germline CDR1 reads GTSNPN; CDR2 reads SVGIG (reference sequence). The CDR3 region has the DNA TGTGCCTGGAGTGTACGGGGGAGGGCCGTGAATGAGCAGTTCTTC. Its protein product is CAWSVRGRAVNEQFF.

This chain links TRBV9 with TRBJ2-2, with D possibly being TRBD2 (7 bases). CDR1 and CDR2 (germline): SGDLS, YYNGEE. This CDR3 has 17 amino acids. V lost 0 bases, J lost 6 bases, and 18 bases lay in between. The CDR3 is CASSVAGGALDPGELFF. The CDR3 DNA sequence: TGTGCCAGCAGCGTAGCTGGGGGGGCCCTAGATCCCGGGGAGCTGTTTTTT.

There are a few counts of this clonotype. This chain uses TRBV19 with TRBJ1-5, with D perhaps TRBD1 (5 bases). V lost 3 bases and J lost 2, with 11 bases in between. The CDR3 runs to 15 residues. Germline CDR1 is LNHDA and CDR2 is SQIVND (reference sequence). CDR3 region: CASSISGLGNQPQHF. The CDR3 DNA is TGTGCCAGTAGTATCTCAGGGTTGGGCAATCAGCCCCAGCATTTT. Based on the CDR3 plus reference TRBV19 and TRBJ1-5, the full variable domain is DGGITQSPKYLFRKEGQNVTLSCEQNLNHDAMYWYRQDPGQGLRLIYYSQIVNDFQKGDIAEGYSVSREKKESFPLTVTSAQKNPTAFYLCASSISGLGNQPQHFGDGTRLSIL.

This chain links TRBV20-1 with TRBJ2-7, with 9 positions matching TRBD1. The germline gives CDR1 DFQATT, CDR2 SNEGSKA (reference sequence). With V trimmed by 6 bases and J by 3 bases, 9 bases remained unmatched. The CDR3 contains 14 residues. The CDR3 coding sequence is TGCAGTGCCCGGGGCGGGACAGGGCACTACGAGCAGTACTTC. Translating it yields CSARGGTGHYEQYF.

The V gene is TRBV4-2, the J gene TRBJ2-7; TRBD2 agrees at 10 bases. Trimming removed 2 bases from V and 5 bases from J; junction bases left unmatched: 12. From germline, CDR1 is LGHNA and CDR2 YNFKEQ. The CDR3 covers 17 residues. The CDR3 nucleotides read TGTGCCAGCAGCCAACCTGGGGGAGCGGGAGGGCCAAACGAGCAGTACTTC. It yields the protein CASSQPGGAGGPNEQYF.

V and J are TRBV20-1 and TRBJ2-3, with no clear D. The CDR3 sequence is 14 residues long. Germline CDR1 is DFQATT and CDR2 is SNEGSKA (reference sequence). The V end lost 5 bases, the J end lost 2 bases, and 14 bases lay between the germline ends. Written as DNA, the CDR3 is TGCAGTGCTGTATCCTCGCGGATCACAGATACGCAGTATTTT. It codes for CSAVSSRITDTQYF.

The sample holds a few counts of this clonotype. The chain employs TRBV21-1 and TRBJ1-6. TRBV21-1 is reported as a pseudogene. The CDR3 has 16 amino acids. For the CDR3, the DNA is TGTGCCAGCAGCAAAGCATGGAGCTCCTATAATTCACCCCTCCACTTT. Translating gives CASSKAWSSYNSPLHF.

The table lists this clonotype with a few counts. The V and J genes are TRBV24-1 and TRBJ2-3; D perhaps matches TRBD1 (6 bases). Germline V gene sequence: CDR1 KGHDR, CDR2 SFDVKD. Trimming removed 8 bases from V and 0 bases from J, with 11 bases in between. The CDR3 is made up of 14 amino acids. The CDR3 bases are TGTGCCACCACGTCGGACAGAAGCACAGATACGCAGTATTTT. Its translation: CATTSDRSTDTQYF.